This TCR beta chain stems from a study of shared clonotypes between healthy human individuals. Findings and caveats of the study: Only blood was sampled, and tissue TCR repertoires likely differ from blood ones.

With respect to this clone: What it binds is not known.

With 3 bases removed from V and 3 bases from J, the gap between germline ends came to 12 bases. The germline V gene has CDR1 SGDLS and CDR2 YYNGEE. CDR3 length: 14 amino acids. Produced via immunoSEQ multiplex PCR; TCRdb's table is partial and in-frame only. The table records some 490,000 clones, approximately 84% of them present only once. V gene TRBV9 combines with J gene TRBJ2-5; tentative D call: TRBD2 (6 bases). The material sequenced was PBMCs. This TCR came from a middle-aged woman in good health. Some clones in this sample may be carry-over from other donors' samples. This CDR3 reads CASSGGEVEETQYF. DNA of the CDR3: TGTGCCAGCAGCGGAGGGGAGGTTGAAGAGACCCAGTACTTC.